This T cell receptor beta chain was captured in a study of CD8 T cells in Susac syndrome. V shed 4 bases and J shed 4 bases, with 14 bases lying between them. CDR1 DFQATT and CDR2 SNEGSKA come from the germline V gene (reference sequence). There are 13 residues in the CDR3. TCR beta was sequenced from blood CD8+ and CD4+ T cells. With random hexamers, roughly 0.45 to 1 ug RNA was reverse transcribed. TCRdb re-called the immunoSEQ multiplex PCR reads through MiXCR, storing one row per CDR3 protein. The sample shows approximately 110,000 distinct CDR3 sequences, approximately 93% of them seen only once.

The sample consisted of CD8+ T cells from PBMCs. This TCR was recovered from a human donor with multiple sclerosis. The rearrangement links TRBV20-1 to TRBJ2-7, with D possibly being TRBD2 (6 bases). The CDR3 region has the DNA TGCAGTGCTACCCGCGGGACTTATTACGAGCAGTACTTC. It translates to CSATRGTYYEQYF.